These 5 T cell receptor beta chains came from one sample sequenced in a study of tumor and adjacent non-tumor tissue in lung cancer. The template was RNA from unsorted bulk tissue. A modified ARM-PCR protocol with three rounds of nested PCR amplified TCRbeta. TCRdb analysed the multiplex PCR reads with MiXCR anew, one entry per CDR3 protein. The sample shows about 75,000 distinct CDR3 sequences, under 85% of them seen only once. Sequenced material: lung tumor tissue. Receptors were obtained from a woman aged 45 to 65 with non-small cell lung cancer.

As to this clonotype: Given the absence of the conserved phenylalanine or tryptophan at the CDR3 end, a read error is likely. This chain links TRBV4-1 with TRBJ2-1; unclear D gene. The germline V and J ends were trimmed by 7 bases and 11 bases, with 12 bases remaining between them. Germline assignment: CDR1 MGHRA and CDR2 YSYEKL. The CDR3 covers 11 residues. CDR3 nucleotide sequence: TGCGCCAGCATGACCATAGGTAAGCAGTTCATC. Translation gives CASMTIGKQFI.

This clonotype has more than one count but fewer than ten. The CDR3 region has the DNA TGTGCCAGTGAGACTGGAGATACGCAGTATTTT. It yields the protein CASETGDTQYF. The chain employs TRBV6-6 and TRBJ2-3, with D hard to call. The CDR3 sequence is 11 residues long. CDR1 is MNHNY, CDR2 SVGAGI, per germline (reference sequence). The V end was cut by 9 bases, the J end by 5 bases, with 9 bases between.

To note about this clonotype: The junction differs from germline at one of its ends, possibly a read error. The chain is built from TRBV4-2 and TRBJ2-1; 7 nucleotides line up with TRBD1. Germline V gene data show CDR1 as LGHNA and CDR2 as YNFKEQ. The CDR3 runs to 16 residues. The CDR3 DNA reads as TGTGCTAGCAGCCATGCCGAGGACAGGTCTTACAATGAGCAGTTCTTC. This sequence encodes CASSHAEDRSYNEQFF.

This clonotype has ten or more counts. The V and J genes are TRBV5-4 and TRBJ1-1; TRBD1 might be the D (6 bases). The CDR3 extends over 16 amino acids. Between the trimmed V and J ends, which lost 3 bases and 2 bases, there was a span of 17 bases. CDR1 and CDR2 from the germline V gene are SGHNT and YYREEE (reference sequence). DNA of the CDR3: TGTGCCAGCAGCTCCGGGTGGGTAGGGGGTAACACTGAAGCTTTCTTT. Encoded protein: CASSSGWVGGNTEAFF.

This clonotype appeared once. One end of the junction does not line up with germline, which may come from a read error. The chain combines TRBV7-7 with TRBJ1-1; a weak D match, TRBD1 (5 bases). Germline-derived CDR1 and CDR2 are SSHAT and FNYEAQ (reference sequence). CDR3 size: 13 residues. CDR3 DNA: TGTGCTAGCAACCAACAGGATCTGACTGAAGCTTTCTTT. Amino acid sequence: CASNQQDLTEAFF. Full variable domain (outside the CDR3, taken from reference TRBV7-7 and TRBJ1-1): GAGVSQSPRYKVTKRGQDVTLRCDPISSHATLYWYQQALGQGPEFLTYFNYEAQPDKSGLPSDRFSAERPEGSISTLTIQRTEQRDSAMYRCASNQQDLTEAFFGQGTRLTVV.